What follows are 13 T cell receptor beta chains derived from one specimen sequenced in a study of shared clonotypes between healthy human individuals. Only in-frame clones appear in the TCRdb table, and some are missing; sequencing was by immunoSEQ multiplex PCR. Of some 2,100,000 clones listed, almost 96% are singletons. Sequencing used naive CD4+ T cells sorted from blood. Subset meaning: CD45RA+ positively selected. The source is a man aged 18-30 years in good health.

This clone was counted once. This chain uses TRBV6-6 with TRBJ1-4; perhaps TRBD1 as D (5 bases). In germline, CDR1 is MNHNY, CDR2 SVGAGI (reference sequence). The CDR3 loop spans 13 amino acids. V lost 8 bases to trimming and J lost 3 bases, with 10 bases between them. DNA of the CDR3: TGTGCCAGCGTAGGGGCCTCTAATGAAAAACTGTTTTTT. It specifies CASVGASNEKLFF.

The chain is built from TRBV4-1 and TRBJ1-4, with a possible D match to TRBD1 (6 bases). The CDR3 runs to 17 residues. Trimming took 3 bases from V and 4 from J, leaving 18 bases between them. Germline V CDR1 and CDR2: MGHRA, YSYEKL. CDR3 in amino acids: CASSQDPYRVRNEKLFF. DNA for the CDR3: TGCGCCAGCAGCCAGGACCCGTACAGGGTTCGTAATGAAAAACTGTTTTTT.

The V gene is TRBV12-5, the J gene TRBJ2-1; D possibly uses TRBD1 or TRBD2 (5 bases each). Germline lookup yields CDR1 LGHNT and CDR2 FRNRAP. Trimming shortened V by 3 bases and J by 8 bases, and 8 bases separated the two germline ends. This CDR3 contains 12 residues. The chain's CDR3 is CASGLKGHEQFF. In DNA form, the CDR3 reads TGTGCTAGTGGTTTAAAGGGACATGAGCAGTTCTTC.

The genes are TRBV11-3 and TRBJ2-1; D possibly corresponds to TRBD2 (6 bases). V lost 5 bases and J 5 bases, leaving 13 bases between the germline ends. Germline CDR1 is SGHNT and CDR2 is YENEEA. This CDR3 region has 14 residues. The CDR3 DNA follows: TGTGCCAGCAGCCCCGGGAGAAGAGACAATGAGCAGTTCTTC. It is translated as CASSPGRRDNEQFF.

The V and J genes are TRBV28 and TRBJ2-5, with 7 bases fitting TRBD1. Trimming cost V 8 bases and J 9 bases; bases outside gene matches: 15. Germline loops: CDR1 MDHEN, CDR2 SYDVKM. The CDR3 is made up of 14 amino acids. The CDR3 nucleotides read TGTGCCAGCTCTAGGGGGCAACACACCCTGGCCCAGTACTTC. It translates to CASSRGQHTLAQYF.

This sequence joins TRBV11-2 and TRBJ1-3; D possibly corresponds to TRBD1 (5 bases). The CDR3 runs to 15 residues. Germline V gene data show CDR1 as SGHAT and CDR2 as FQNNGV. The ends were cut back, 5 bases at V and 2 bases at J, with 13 bases in the middle. The CDR3 nucleotides are TGTGCCAGCAGCCTACAGGCTCTCGCTGGAAACACCATATATTTT. Translation: CASSLQALAGNTIYF.

The chain employs TRBV6-7 and TRBJ1-4; D is unresolved. TRBV6-7 is flagged as an ORF with uncertain function. This CDR3 is built from 16 residues. V lost 2 bases and J 2 bases, leaving 12 bases between the germline ends. CDR3 bases: TGTGCCAGCAGTTACAGGCAAGGGTGCACTAATGAAAAACTGTTTTTT. Its translation is CASSYRQGCTNEKLFF.

The chain uses TRBV19 and TRBJ2-1; no clear D gene. CDR1 and CDR2 from the germline V gene are LNHDA and SQIVND (reference sequence). V lost 1 base, J lost 9 bases, and 16 bases lay in between. The CDR3 runs to 15 residues. CDR3 DNA: TGTGCCAGTAGTATAGGACCAACGCTCGTGACTGAGCAGTTCTTC. It translates to CASSIGPTLVTEQFF.

The rearrangement uses TRBV28 and TRBJ1-6; TRBD1 is a possible D gene (6 bases). CDR3 length equals 16 residues. Germline V CDR1 and CDR2: MDHEN, SYDVKM. With 2 bases removed from V and 7 bases from J, the gap between germline ends came to 15 bases. CDR3 residues: CASSLNAQGGNSPLHF. DNA of the CDR3: TGTGCCAGCAGTTTAAATGCACAGGGCGGAAATTCACCCCTCCACTTT.

V is TRBV5-5 and J is TRBJ1-1; D unresolved. The CDR3 covers 14 residues. Deletions cut 0 bases from V and 2 bases from J, with 8 bases between. The germline CDR1 and CDR2 sequences are SGHKS and YYEKEE (reference sequence). The CDR3 is CASSLAGGNTEAFF. The CDR3 DNA sequence: TGTGCCAGCAGCTTGGCTGGAGGCAACACTGAAGCTTTCTTT.

The chain employs TRBV30 and TRBJ1-6; 7 bases map to TRBD1. Trimming at V came to 0 bases and at J to 11 bases, leaving 7 bases not matched to a gene. Germline CDR1 reads GTSNPN; CDR2 reads SVGIG (reference sequence). CDR3 size: 14 residues. The CDR3 DNA is TGTGCCTGGAGTGTACAGGGGAAGGTTGCACCCCTCCACTTT. It specifies CAWSVQGKVAPLHF.

J is TRBJ2-5 and V is TRBV6-5; D remains ambiguous. Looked up from germline, CDR1 is MNHEY and CDR2 is SVGAGI. The CDR3 has 14 residues. Between the trimmed V and J ends, which lost 7 bases and 2 bases, there was a span of 14 bases. CDR3 in DNA: TGTGCCAGCACCCTGGGGTATCTTCAAGAGACCCAGTACTTC. Translating gives CASTLGYLQETQYF.

V usage is TRBV21-1 and J usage is TRBJ2-2; TRBD2 is the table's D call and was not checked against the DNA. TRBV21-1 is described as a pseudogene. The CDR3 has 16 residues. The CDR3 protein is CASSKEKRANTGELFF. Here the CDR3 DNA reads TGTGCCAGCAGCAAAGAAAAGCGCGCGAACACCGGGGAGCTGTTTTTT.